The 21 T cell receptor beta chains below all came from one sample that was sequenced in a study of graft-versus-host responses after intestinal transplantation. What these receptors recognize is not known. Sequenced by immunoSEQ multiplex PCR; TCRdb stores in-frame clones only, minus some. Of roughly 100,000 clones in the sample, roughly 91% were seen once. This sample comprised unstimulated CD4+ T cells sorted from spleen or lymph node cells, obtained before transplant. These receptors came from a human donor who was the organ donor for an intestinal transplant.

The chain joins TRBV30 to TRBJ2-1; D is uncertain. Trimming left V 2 bases short and J 9 bases short, with 11 bases between. The CDR3 runs to 12 residues. The germline gives CDR1 GTSNPN, CDR2 SVGIG (reference sequence). CDR3 residues: CAWSRGFVEQFF. The DNA for the CDR3 is TGTGCCTGGAGTCGCGGTTTTGTTGAGCAGTTCTTC.

This clone has only one observation. The J gene is TRBJ1-2, the V gene TRBV6-6, with a weak D call TRBD1 (5 bases). There are 13 residues in the CDR3. The germline gives CDR1 MNHNY, CDR2 SVGAGI (reference sequence). The V gene lost 2 bases and the J gene lost 3 bases, with 7 bases spanning the gap. The CDR3 here is CASSYLTDYGYTF. Here the CDR3 DNA reads TGTGCCAGCAGTTACCTGACAGACTATGGCTACACCTTC.

CDR3 amino acids: CASSFQTGTNSPLHF. CDR3 in DNA: TGTGCCAGCAGTTTCCAGACAGGGACTAATTCACCCCTCCACTTT. V is TRBV27 and J is TRBJ1-6; 7 bases agree with TRBD1. V shed 3 bases and J 6 bases; nucleotides not matched to a gene: 5. Per germline, CDR1 MNHEY and CDR2 SMNVEV (reference sequence). There are 15 residues in the CDR3.

The rearrangement joins TRBV18 to TRBJ2-1, with 12 nucleotides matching TRBD2. Per germline, CDR1 KGHSH and CDR2 LQKENI. This CDR3 contains 20 residues. Unmatched junction bases numbered 14, after V lost 1 base and J lost 4 bases. Here the CDR3 DNA reads TGTGCCAGCTCACCACTTGCCCAGACTAGCGGGGGAGAGGGATACAATGAGCAGTTCTTC. This gives the protein CASSPLAQTSGGEGYNEQFF.

The chain joins TRBV5-6 to TRBJ2-7; 11 bases are a match to TRBD2. The germline gives CDR1 SGHDT, CDR2 YYEEEE. The CDR3 has 15 residues. V trimming: 4 bases; J trimming: 4 bases; junction bases outside the gene matches: 7. CDR3 DNA: TGTGCCAGCAGCAATAGACTAGCGGGGAAGTACGAGCAGTACTTC. Translation gives CASSNRLAGKYEQYF. Drawing the rest from reference TRBV5-6 and TRBJ2-7, the complete variable domain is DAGVTQSPTHLIKTRGQQVTLRCSPKSGHDTVSWYQQALGQGPQFIFQYYEEEERQRGNFPDRFSGHQFPNYSSELNVNALLLGDSALYLCASSNRLAGKYEQYFGPGTRLTVT.

The chain has TRBV7-9 and TRBJ2-3; 10 bases are shared with TRBD2. The trim removed 5 bases at V and 3 bases at J, leaving 8 bases unmatched. Germline V CDR1 and CDR2: SEHNR, FQNEAQ (reference sequence). The CDR3 runs to 16 residues. DNA of the CDR3: TGTGCCAGCAGCCATAAGCGGGGGGGCCGGACAGATACGCAGTATTTT. This encodes CASSHKRGGRTDTQYF.

This clone appeared a single time. The V gene is TRBV28, the J gene TRBJ2-1; 9 bases line up with TRBD2. CDR3 length: 16 amino acids. The trim removed 3 bases at V and 9 bases at J, leaving 12 bases unmatched. Per the germline V gene, CDR1 is MDHEN and CDR2 is SYDVKM. The CDR3 protein is CASSLELAGRVGEQFF. The CDR3 DNA reads TGTGCCAGCAGTTTGGAGCTAGCGGGGAGGGTCGGTGAGCAGTTCTTC.

Only one count was recorded for this clone. The J gene is TRBJ2-7, the V gene TRBV5-1; possible D gene TRBD1, 5 bases. CDR1 and CDR2 (germline): SGHRS, YFSETQ. The CDR3 runs to 14 residues. Trimming shortened V by 1 base and J by 7 bases, and 15 bases separated the two germline ends. In DNA form, the CDR3 reads TGCGCCAGCAGCTTGTTGGCAGGGATGGGTGAGCAGTACTTC. Its protein is CASSLLAGMGEQYF.

The V call is TRBV5-8, the J call TRBJ1-1; D unclear. The length of the CDR3 is 13 residues. CDR1 SGHTS and CDR2 YDEGEE come from the germline V gene. The V end was cut by 0 bases, the J end by 2 bases, with 5 bases between. CDR3 DNA sequence: TGTGCCAGCAGCTTGGGGGCTAACACTGAAGCTTTCTTT. Amino acids: CASSLGANTEAFF.

This clone has only one observation. The V call is TRBV5-4, the J call TRBJ2-3; D possibly corresponds to TRBD1 (6 bases). This CDR3 is 15 amino acids long. V was trimmed by 3 bases and J by 6 bases, leaving 17 bases between them. CDR1 SGHNT and CDR2 YYREEE come from the germline V gene (reference sequence). The CDR3 coding sequence is TGTGCCAGCAGCTCCATCGACAGGATTTTGGATACGCAGTATTTT. Translated, it gives CASSSIDRILDTQYF. Supplemented by reference TRBV5-4 and TRBJ2-3, the full variable domain reads ETGVTQSPTHLIKTRGQQVTLRCSSQSGHNTVSWYQQALGQGPQFIFQYYREEENGRGNFPPRFSGLQFPNYSSELNVNALELDDSALYLCASSSIDRILDTQYFGPGTRLTVL.

The chain uses TRBV5-6 and TRBJ2-3, with D unresolved. V was cut by 3 bases and J by 0 bases, with 14 bases left in between. CDR3 length: 16 amino acids. CDR1 and CDR2 from the germline V gene are SGHDT and YYEEEE. The CDR3 DNA sequence: TGTGCCAGCAGCTCGGTGGTACTCTCTAGCACAGATACGCAGTATTTT. Amino acids: CASSSVVLSSTDTQYF.

The chain uses TRBV21-1 and TRBJ1-6; TRBD1 is taken as the D call from the table, unchecked against the DNA. TRBV21-1 is a pseudogene. The CDR3 has 16 residues. DNA for the CDR3: TGTGCCAGCAGCAAGGGGACAGAAAAGTATAATTCACCCCTCCACTTT. Residues: CASSKGTEKYNSPLHF.

The V call is TRBV29-1, the J call TRBJ1-2; the D is unclear. V shed 5 bases and J shed 5 bases, with 15 bases lying between them. The CDR3 runs to 13 residues. Germline V lookup: CDR1 SQVTM, CDR2 ANQGSEA. CDR3 in DNA: TGCAGCGTTTTCGCCGAGCACTCTTATGGCTACACCTTC. It yields the protein CSVFAEHSYGYTF.

Written as DNA, the CDR3 is TGTGCCACCAGCAGAGAGCTAGCGGGAGCCACAGATACGCAGTATTTT. It is translated as CATSRELAGATDTQYF. The J gene is TRBJ2-3, the V gene TRBV15, with 10 bases fitting TRBD2. This CDR3 comprises 16 residues. The germline CDR1 and CDR2 sequences are LNHNV and YYDKDF (reference sequence). Germline trimming cut 0 bases from V and 2 bases from J; bases unmatched to any gene: 2.

The chain employs TRBV9 and TRBJ1-5; D call uncertain. The CDR3 extends over 13 amino acids. Germline lookup yields CDR1 SGDLS and CDR2 YYNGEE. The V gene lost 0 bases and the J gene lost 7 bases, with 8 bases spanning the gap. This chain's CDR3 is CASSVAANQPQHF. The CDR3 DNA sequence: TGTGCCAGCAGCGTAGCTGCGAACCAGCCCCAGCATTTT.

V gene TRBV5-5 combines with J gene TRBJ1-5, with 12 nucleotides matching TRBD1. This CDR3 contains 18 residues. V gave up 0 bases and J gave up 7 bases; unmatched junction bases: 11. Germline assignment: CDR1 SGHKS and CDR2 YYEKEE (reference sequence). DNA for the CDR3: TGTGCCAGCAGCTTGGGAACCGGGACAGGGGGCGTCGGGCAGCCCCAGCATTTT. Protein sequence: CASSLGTGTGGVGQPQHF. Full variable domain (missing parts from reference TRBV5-5 and TRBJ1-5): DAGVTQSPTHLIKTRGQQVTLRCSPISGHKSVSWYQQVLGQGPQFIFQYYEKEERGRGNFPDRFSARQFPNYSSELNVNALLLGDSALYLCASSLGTGTGGVGQPQHFGDGTRLSIL.

This chain connects TRBV28 to TRBJ1-2; D gene uncertain. The ends were cut back, 6 bases at V and 6 bases at J, with 17 bases in the middle. The CDR3 contains 14 residues. Germline CDR1 and CDR2: MDHEN and SYDVKM. This CDR3 is CASSLPWGVHGYTF. The CDR3 DNA follows: TGTGCCAGCAGCCTACCCTGGGGAGTCCATGGCTACACCTTC.

The chain combines TRBV27 with TRBJ1-1, with 8 bases that match TRBD1. This CDR3 region has 14 residues. Trimming took 5 bases from V and 4 from J; bases not matched to a gene: 6. Germline V gene data show CDR1 as MNHEY and CDR2 as SMNVEV (reference sequence). CDR3 sequence: CASSTGQGATEAFF. The DNA of the CDR3 is TGTGCCAGCAGTACCGGACAGGGAGCCACTGAAGCTTTCTTT.

CDR3 residues: CASRSDIRDRDGYTF. CDR3 coding DNA: TGTGCCAGCAGGTCCGATATACGGGACAGGGACGGCTACACCTTC. The chain joins TRBV4-2 to TRBJ1-2, with 9 bases aligning to TRBD1. The germline V gene encodes CDR1 LGHNA and CDR2 YNFKEQ. There are 15 residues in the CDR3. V lost 6 bases to trimming and J lost 8 bases; unmatched junction nucleotides: 13.

This chain joins TRBV25-1 and TRBJ2-7, with 9 bases fitting TRBD1. This CDR3 has 15 amino acids. With V trimmed by 4 bases and J by 4 bases, 8 bases remained unmatched. Germline V lookup: CDR1 MGHDK, CDR2 SYGVNS. CDR3 region: CASSVTGTGSYEQYF. CDR3 sequence (DNA): TGTGCCAGCAGTGTTACCGGGACAGGGAGTTACGAGCAGTACTTC.

The V call is TRBV2, the J call TRBJ2-1, with TRBD1 matching 7 bases. This CDR3 spans 15 amino acids. With 8 bases clipped from V and 3 bases from J, the junction kept 10 bases outside the gene matches. Germline V gives CDR1 SNHLY, CDR2 FYNNEI. CDR3 in DNA: TGTGCCAGCGGCTCGACAGGGTCTCTCTACAATGAGCAGTTCTTC. Translation: CASGSTGSLYNEQFF.